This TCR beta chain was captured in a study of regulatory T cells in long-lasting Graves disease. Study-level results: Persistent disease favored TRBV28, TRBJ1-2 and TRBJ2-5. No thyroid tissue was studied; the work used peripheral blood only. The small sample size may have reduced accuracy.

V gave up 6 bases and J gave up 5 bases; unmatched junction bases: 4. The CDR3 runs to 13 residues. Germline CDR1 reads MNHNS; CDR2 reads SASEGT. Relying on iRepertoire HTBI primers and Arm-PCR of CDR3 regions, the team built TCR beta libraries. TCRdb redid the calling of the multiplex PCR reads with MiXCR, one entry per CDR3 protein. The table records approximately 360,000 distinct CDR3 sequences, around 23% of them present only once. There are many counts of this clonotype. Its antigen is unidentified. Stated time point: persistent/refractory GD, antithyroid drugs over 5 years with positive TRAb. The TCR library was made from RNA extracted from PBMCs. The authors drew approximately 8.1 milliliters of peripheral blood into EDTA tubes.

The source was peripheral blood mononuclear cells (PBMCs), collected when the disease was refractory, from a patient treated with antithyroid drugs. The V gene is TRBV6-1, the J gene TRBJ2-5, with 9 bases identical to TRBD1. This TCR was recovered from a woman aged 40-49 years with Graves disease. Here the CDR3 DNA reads TGTGCCAGCAGGGGACAGGGAGCGGAGACCCAGTACTTC. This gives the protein CASRGQGAETQYF.